The 18 T cell receptor beta chains presented below share a single source sample, sequenced in a study of blood T cell dynamics during melanoma immunotherapy. Here immunoSEQ multiplex PCR was the method, and the copy in TCRdb shows in-frame clones only, minus some. The sample lists some 15,000 clones; about 95% were seen once. Stated time point: week 3, after first cycle of checkpoint inhibitor. The source material was effector memory CD8+ T cells from blood, sampled from a patient treated with checkpoint blockade. Every receptor here comes from a human donor with melanoma.

V is TRBV5-1 and J is TRBJ2-3; 10 bases agree with TRBD2. V was clipped by 0 bases and J by 2 bases; unmatched bases: 3. The CDR3 totals 16 residues. Looked up from germline, CDR1 is SGHRS and CDR2 is YFSETQ. In DNA, the CDR3 is TGCGCCAGCAGCTTGGGGACTAGCGGATACACAGATACGCAGTATTTT. Its translation: CASSLGTSGYTDTQYF.

This clone was observed a single time. J is TRBJ2-3 and V is TRBV15; D may be TRBD2 (6 bases). The length of the CDR3 is 15 residues. V lost 5 bases, J lost 3 bases, and 15 bases lay in between. CDR1 LNHNV and CDR2 YYDKDF come from the germline V gene (reference sequence). The CDR3 spells CATSESSGRTDTQYF. In nucleotides, the CDR3 is TGTGCCACCAGCGAAAGCAGCGGGCGGACAGATACGCAGTATTTT.

This clone has only one observation. V is TRBV5-6 and J is TRBJ2-2; D gene unclear. Germline loops: CDR1 SGHDT, CDR2 YYEEEE. CDR3 length: 14 amino acids. V gave up 0 bases and J gave up 2 bases, with 5 bases separating them. CDR3 in DNA: TGTGCCAGCAGCTTGGCCGGAAACACCGGGGAGCTGTTTTTT. It specifies CASSLAGNTGELFF.

V gene TRBV28 combines with J gene TRBJ2-7; the match to TRBD1 covers 7 bases. Germline V gives CDR1 MDHEN, CDR2 SYDVKM. This CDR3 is built from 17 residues. Trimming took 3 bases from V and 1 from J; bases not matched to a gene: 12. The CDR3 protein is CASSFPPTGSSSYEQYF. Written as DNA, the CDR3 is TGTGCCAGCAGTTTCCCCCCGACAGGGAGTAGTTCCTACGAGCAGTACTTC.

This chain links TRBV6-6 with TRBJ2-7; TRBD1 might be the D (6 bases). CDR3 length equals 15 residues. Germline V gives CDR1 MNHNY, CDR2 SVGAGI (reference sequence). Trimming shortened V by 4 bases and J by 0 bases, and 13 bases separated the two germline ends. This CDR3 is CASSFVQGYSYEQYF. CDR3 sequence (DNA): TGTGCCAGCAGTTTCGTACAGGGATACTCCTACGAGCAGTACTTC.

As concerns this clone: One end of the junction varies from germline; a read error may be responsible. The chain has TRBV7-7 and TRBJ2-1; D ambiguous. Germline V gene sequence: CDR1 SSHAT, CDR2 FNYEAQ (reference sequence). The CDR3 covers 13 residues. The CDR3 protein is CASSSRLRNEQFF. The CDR3 nucleotides are TGTGCTAGCAGCTCCCGACTGAGAAATGAGCAGTTCTTC. Drawing the rest from reference TRBV7-7 and TRBJ2-1, the complete variable domain is GAGVSQSPRYKVTKRGQDVTLRCDPISSHATLYWYQQALGQGPEFLTYFNYEAQPDKSGLPSDRFSAERPEGSISTLTIQRTEQRDSAMYRCASSSRLRNEQFFGPGTRLTVL.

The table lists this clone with a few counts. The V and J genes are TRBV2 and TRBJ2-7, with 10 bases fitting TRBD1. The CDR3 loop spans 12 amino acids. Germline CDR1 SNHLY, CDR2 FYNNEI. Trimming at V came to 7 bases and at J to 6 bases, leaving 3 bases not matched to a gene. CDR3 DNA: TGTGCCAGCATGGGACAGGGGAGCGAGCAGTACTTC. This sequence encodes CASMGQGSEQYF.

This clone showed up just once. The rearrangement uses TRBV6-5 and TRBJ1-6; D is unclear. In germline, CDR1 is MNHEY, CDR2 SVGAGI. Trimming removed 1 base from V and 0 bases from J, with 4 bases in between. The CDR3 runs 15 residues. This CDR3 reads CASSYFSSYNSPLHF. The CDR3 region has the DNA TGTGCCAGCAGTTACTTCAGCTCCTATAATTCACCCCTCCACTTT.

V is TRBV27 and J is TRBJ2-5; 10 bases are a match to TRBD1. Germline V gene sequence: CDR1 MNHEY, CDR2 SMNVEV (reference sequence). CDR3 length equals 16 residues. Trimming removed 5 bases from V and 0 bases from J; junction bases left unmatched: 6. This CDR3 reads CASSPLGQGYQETQYF. CDR3 nucleotide sequence: TGTGCCAGCAGTCCACTGGGACAGGGGTACCAAGAGACCCAGTACTTC.

The chain employs TRBV7-8 and TRBJ2-7; a weak D match, TRBD2 (5 bases). This CDR3 contains 12 residues. With 8 bases removed from V and 4 bases from J, the gap between germline ends came to 12 bases. Looked up from germline, CDR1 is SGHVS and CDR2 is FQNEAQ. For the CDR3, the DNA is TGTGCCAGCGAGGGATCGGGTTACGAGCAGTACTTC. Translating it yields CASEGSGYEQYF. The entire variable domain, with the rest obtained from reference TRBV7-8 and TRBJ2-7, is as follows: GAGVSQSPRYKVAKRGQDVALRCDPISGHVSLFWYQQALGQGPEFLTYFQNEAQLDKSGLPSDRFFAERPEGSVSTLKIQRTQQEDSAVYLCASEGSGYEQYFGPGTRLTVT.

The genes are TRBV15 and TRBJ1-1, with D tentatively TRBD1 (5 bases). The CDR3 runs to 14 residues. Germline V gene sequence: CDR1 LNHNV, CDR2 YYDKDF (reference sequence). The V end was cut by 8 bases, the J end by 5 bases, with 18 bases between. Here the CDR3 DNA reads TGTGCCACCTGGGCACCGGGACTCGGGACTGAAGCTTTCTTT. Its translation is CATWAPGLGTEAFF.

V is TRBV7-9 and J is TRBJ1-1; D is unresolved. Germline V CDR1 and CDR2: SEHNR, FQNEAQ (reference sequence). Trimming took 1 base from V and 0 from J, leaving 0 bases between them. The CDR3 runs 12 residues. The CDR3 region has the DNA TGTGCCAGCAGCTTAGTGAACACTGAAGCTTTCTTT. Translated, it gives CASSLVNTEAFF.

This chain's CDR3 is CASSGRPRGGDTQYF. CDR3 in DNA: TGTGCCAGCAGCGGGCGGCCTAGAGGGGGAGATACGCAGTATTTT. The gene calls are TRBV9 and TRBJ2-3; perhaps TRBD1 as D (6 bases). V was clipped by 3 bases and J by 5 bases, with 16 bases between them. Germline assignment: CDR1 SGDLS and CDR2 YYNGEE. The length of the CDR3 is 15 residues.

This chain joins TRBV6-6 and TRBJ2-7; no definite D call. Germline CDR1 MNHNY, CDR2 SVGAGI (reference sequence). The V and J ends lost 8 bases and 3 bases respectively, with 17 bases between them. The CDR3 loop spans 14 amino acids. The CDR3 spells CASGSGRANYEQYF. The CDR3 nucleotides are TGTGCCAGCGGTTCGGGTAGGGCTAACTACGAGCAGTACTTC.

The CDR3 coding sequence is TGTGCCATCAGTCCCCCGGGGTCAGACTATGGCTACACCTTC. Translation gives CAISPPGSDYGYTF. The chain uses TRBV10-3 and TRBJ1-2; D is ambiguous. Per the germline V gene, CDR1 is ENHRY and CDR2 is SYGVKD. Trimming removed 5 bases from V and 3 bases from J, with 13 bases in between. The CDR3 covers 14 residues.

V and J are TRBV27 and TRBJ2-5, with 8 positions matching TRBD1. J lost 5 bases, V lost 1 base, and 9 bases had no gene match. The CDR3 extends over 16 amino acids. Germline V gene lookup returns CDR1 MNHEY and CDR2 SMNVEV (reference sequence). CDR3 sequence: CASSLFGQGAGETQYF. In nucleotides, the CDR3 is TGTGCCAGCAGTTTATTTGGCCAGGGGGCTGGGGAGACCCAGTACTTC.

V is TRBV15 and J is TRBJ2-5, with 7 bases identical to TRBD2. The CDR3 sequence is 14 residues long. The junction had 1 base not matched to a gene; V was cut back by 0 bases and J by 3 bases. Germline lookup yields CDR1 LNHNV and CDR2 YYDKDF (reference sequence). The CDR3 bases are TGTGCCACCAGCAGAGAGGGGGGGGAAGAGACCCAGTACTTC. Amino acid sequence: CATSREGGEETQYF.

V gene TRBV9 combines with J gene TRBJ2-1; D unclear. V lost 3 bases, J lost 3 bases, and 7 bases lay in between. CDR3 length: 13 residues. In germline, CDR1 is SGDLS, CDR2 YYNGEE. The DNA for the CDR3 is TGTGCCAGCAGCGGATGGGACTACAATGAGCAGTTCTTC. Residues: CASSGWDYNEQFF.